This T cell receptor (beta chain) derives from a study of OX40 agonist ivuxolimab in advanced cancers. The assay was immunoSEQ multiplex PCR, and TCRdb's table has in-frame clones only and misses some. Here the sample spans tens of thousands of clones, about nine tenths being singletons. This CDR3 has 13 amino acids. V was pared by 6 bases and J by 6 bases, with 15 bases between. Germline-derived CDR1 and CDR2 are ENHRY and SYGVKD. This chain joins TRBV10-3 and TRBJ2-7; D possibly corresponds to TRBD2 (6 bases). The material was CD4+ or CD8+ T cells sorted from blood, obtained in a trial of the OX40 agonist ivuxolimab. This sequence was found in an adult with an advanced solid tumor such as melanoma, head and neck, liver or kidney cancer. The CDR3 spells CAIRLEGPVEQYF. The CDR3 DNA is TGTGCCATCAGGTTGGAGGGCCCTGTCGAGCAGTACTTC.